Sequencing of this TCR beta chain was carried out in a study of shared clonotypes between healthy human individuals. This CDR3 is built from 15 residues. V lost 7 bases to trimming and J lost 3 bases, with 19 bases between them. Germline CDR1 reads LNHDA; CDR2 reads SQIVND (reference sequence). Study-level results: Sorted-subset sequencing, rarefaction showed, was incomplete despite large depth.

Sequencing was performed with immunoSEQ multiplex PCR; in TCRdb, only in-frame clones are kept and a portion is missing. In the table there are more than 2 million clones, around 93% of which are singletons. On this clone itself: The antigen remains undetermined.

CD45RO-negative, CCR7-positively selected cells formed the naive CD8 fraction, excluding terminally differentiated effector memory CD45RA+ cells. The source of this sequence is a man between 18 and 35 years old in good health. Some clones in this sample may be carry-over from other donors' samples. Sequenced material: naive CD8+ T cells from PBMCs. The chain carries TRBV19 and TRBJ2-7; D perhaps matches TRBD1 (6 bases). CDR3 nucleotides: TGTGCCAGTACCCCACAGGGACACATATTCTACGAGCAGTACTTC. Its protein product is CASTPQGHIFYEQYF.